This entry lists 29 T cell receptor beta chains sequenced from one sample in a study of TIL therapy for anti-PD-1-resistant metastatic lung cancer. The immunoSEQ assay was v3. Using immunoSEQ multiplex PCR, the repertoire was profiled, and TCRdb retains in-frame clones only, with some absent. The profile shows about 100,000 clones, about 71% of them singletons. Time point meaning: pre-treatment sample, taken before nivolumab and TIL therapy. Tumor tissue came from excised metastases, mostly pleural nodules or supraclavicular lymph nodes. The source was tumor tissue, collected at baseline. Receptors were obtained from a person between 25 and 80 years old with non-small cell lung cancer.

V and J are TRBV6-6 and TRBJ1-2, with D perhaps matching TRBD1 (6 bases). The CDR3 is 13 residues long. Germline V lookup: CDR1 MNHNY, CDR2 SVGAGI (reference sequence). V was pared by 4 bases and J by 8 bases, with 14 bases between. The CDR3 is CASSWTQGSGYTF. The CDR3 nucleotides are TGTGCCAGCAGTTGGACCCAGGGGAGCGGCTACACCTTC.

This clone showed up just a few times. The J gene is TRBJ1-4, the V gene TRBV7-2; unclear D gene. V gave up 5 bases and J gave up 7 bases, with 11 bases separating them. CDR3 length: 13 residues. The germline gives CDR1 SGHTA, CDR2 FQGNSA. This CDR3 is CASSPSGSEKLFF. The CDR3 DNA reads as TGTGCCAGCAGCCCTTCAGGTAGTGAAAAACTGTTTTTT.

The chain links TRBV12-3 or TRBV12-4 to TRBJ2-7; D call uncertain. This CDR3 is built from 12 residues. V lost 5 bases, J lost 9 bases, and 14 bases lay in between. This CDR3 reads CASSLAPLGQYF. The CDR3 DNA follows: TGTGCCAGCAGTCTCGCCCCTCTGGGGCAGTACTTC.

Points on this clone: Sequence at one end of the junction differs from germline and may be a read error. CDR3 sequence reads: CASSPRTGGKLFF. CDR3 DNA sequence: TGTGCTAGCAGCCCAAGGACTGGGGGAAAACTGTTTTTT. This sequence joins TRBV7-7 and TRBJ1-4, with D possibly TRBD1 on 5 matching bases. Germline CDR1 reads SSHAT; CDR2 reads FNYEAQ (reference sequence). The CDR3 runs 13 residues.

This sequence joins TRBV29-1 and TRBJ1-1, with TRBD1 matching 7 bases. Trimming took 7 bases from V and 0 from J; bases not matched to a gene: 5. The CDR3 length is 13 residues. Germline CDR1 is SQVTM and CDR2 is ANQGSEA. CDR3 amino acids: CSAEQGLNTEAFF. The CDR3 DNA reads as TGCAGCGCCGAACAGGGGTTGAACACTGAAGCTTTCTTT. The whole variable domain, filled in from reference TRBV29-1 and TRBJ1-1, reads SAVISQKPSRDICQRGTSLTIQCQVDSQVTMMFWYRQQPGQSLTLIATANQGSEATYESGFVIDKFPISRPNLTFSTLTVSNMSPEDSSIYLCSAEQGLNTEAFFGQGTRLTVV.

This clone was observed a single time. This chain uses TRBV7-2 with TRBJ2-3; a weak D match, TRBD1 (5 bases). The CDR3 spans 14 residues. V dropped 4 bases and J dropped 1 base, with 9 bases sitting between them. Germline V gene sequence: CDR1 SGHTA, CDR2 FQGNSA. CDR3 amino acids: CASSYQGRTDTQYF. The CDR3 DNA reads as TGTGCCAGCAGCTACCAGGGTCGCACAGATACGCAGTATTTT.

This clone has a handful of counts. J is TRBJ2-2 and V is TRBV7-9, with D maybe TRBD2 (5 bases). This CDR3 has 15 residues. V lost 1 base to trimming and J lost 5 bases, with 11 bases between them. Germline CDR1 and CDR2: SEHNR and FQNEAQ (reference sequence). The CDR3 is CASSLGEGLTGELFF. DNA for the CDR3: TGTGCCAGCAGCTTAGGCGAGGGCTTGACCGGGGAGCTGTTTTTT. Full variable domain (outside the CDR3, taken from reference TRBV7-9 and TRBJ2-2): DTGVSQNPRHKITKRGQNVTFRCDPISEHNRLYWYRQTLGQGPEFLTYFQNEAQLEKSRLLSDRFSAERPKGSFSTLEIQRTEQGDSAMYLCASSLGEGLTGELFFGEGSRLTVL.

In the case of this clone: The sample holds other DNA sequences that translate to the same CDR3. V is TRBV12-3 or TRBV12-4 and J is TRBJ2-7; perhaps TRBD1 as D (5 bases). Trimming removed 1 base at V and 3 bases at J, with 7 bases between. The CDR3 consists of 13 residues. The CDR3 DNA sequence: TGTGCCAGCAGTTTAGGGCAGGGCTACGAGCAGTACTTC. This translates into CASSLGQGYEQYF.

V and J are TRBV10-1 and TRBJ1-4; D gene unclear. Germline V gives CDR1 WNHNN, CDR2 SYGVQD (reference sequence). This CDR3 region has 15 residues. V was clipped by 2 bases and J by 8 bases, with 15 bases between them. CDR3 amino acids: CASSETSAGQEKLFF. The CDR3 region has the DNA TGCGCCAGCAGTGAGACTTCGGCCGGGCAGGAAAAACTGTTTTTT.

The genes are TRBV5-8 and TRBJ2-5, with 13 bases aligning to TRBD2. The CDR3 has 15 residues. The germline V gene has CDR1 SGHTS and CDR2 YDEGEE. J lost 7 bases, V lost 4 bases, and 7 bases had no gene match. The CDR3 reads CASSRTSGSQGTQYF. The DNA of the CDR3 is TGTGCCAGCAGCCGGACTAGCGGGAGCCAGGGGACCCAGTACTTC.

CDR3 sequence (DNA): TGTGCCAGCAGTTGGGGACAGGGCGGCCTCCAAGAGACCCAGTACTTC. As protein: CASSWGQGGLQETQYF. This chain uses TRBV6-2 or TRBV6-3 with TRBJ2-5, with 9 bases matching TRBD1. CDR1 is MNHEY, CDR2 SVGEGT, per germline. J lost 1 base, V lost 4 bases, and 7 bases had no gene match. This CDR3 comprises 16 residues.

With regard to this clone: This same CDR3 is encoded by further DNA sequences in the sample. V is TRBV7-3 and J is TRBJ2-1, with D perhaps matching TRBD2 (7 bases). The CDR3 has 15 amino acids. Germline V gene sequence: CDR1 SGHTA, CDR2 FQGTGA. Trimming removed 0 bases from V and 7 bases from J, with 13 bases in between. DNA of the CDR3: TGTGCCAGCAGCTTAACGGGGGGAGGGGGAAATGAGCAGTTCTTC. Amino acids: CASSLTGGGGNEQFF.

The chain combines TRBV18 with TRBJ1-4; D unresolved. Looked up from germline, CDR1 is KGHSH and CDR2 is LQKENI. V shed 3 bases and J shed 4 bases, with 12 bases lying between them. CDR3 length: 15 amino acids. CDR3 bases: TGTGCCAGCTCACCCTTGGACGGATATAATGAAAAACTGTTTTTT. Amino acids: CASSPLDGYNEKLFF.

The J gene is TRBJ2-7, the V gene TRBV7-9, with 8 bases matching TRBD1. Germline values: CDR1 SEHNR, CDR2 FQNEAQ (reference sequence). The CDR3 is made up of 13 amino acids. The junction had 5 bases not matched to a gene; V was cut back by 3 bases and J by 7 bases. CDR3 in amino acids: CASSFQGAEEQYF. CDR3 nucleotides: TGTGCCAGCAGCTTCCAGGGGGCGGAAGAGCAGTACTTC.

This clone was seen a handful of times. The V gene is TRBV19, the J gene TRBJ1-1, with unresolved D. The V end was cut by 9 bases, the J end by 1 base, with 12 bases between. The germline CDR1 and CDR2 sequences are LNHDA and SQIVND (reference sequence). The CDR3 is 13 residues long. CDR3 residues: CASSVGPNTEAFF. For the CDR3, the DNA is TGTGCCAGCTCGGTCGGACCGAACACTGAAGCTTTCTTT.

This clone was recorded once. This rearrangement joins TRBV29-1 to TRBJ2-1, with D perhaps given as TRBD1 or TRBD2 (6 bases each). The CDR3 consists of 12 residues. Germline V gene lookup returns CDR1 SQVTM and CDR2 ANQGSEA. The CDR3 DNA is TGCCTTGCCGTGGGGGGCTGGAATGAGCAGTTCTTC. As protein: CLAVGGWNEQFF.

V and J are TRBV5-8 and TRBJ1-1; no definite D call. Germline V CDR1 and CDR2: SGHTS, YDEGEE. The V and J ends lost 0 bases and 10 bases respectively, with 19 bases between them. CDR3 length equals 15 residues. Written as DNA, the CDR3 is TGTGCCAGCAGCTTGGGTGTCGTGCGGGGAAGACGAGCTTTCTTT. Translation: CASSLGVVRGRRAFF.

This clone has a single count. This chain links TRBV3-1 (or the pseudogene TRBV3-2) with TRBJ1-2, with D possibly being TRBD1 (6 bases). V was trimmed by 0 bases and J by 4 bases, leaving 15 bases between them. The CDR3 spans 16 residues. The germline gives CDR1 LGHDT, CDR2 YNNKEL (reference sequence). For the CDR3, the DNA is TGTGCCAGCAGCCAAGAGCAGGGGCGGGTGGTCTATGGCTACACCTTC. Encoded protein: CASSQEQGRVVYGYTF.

The chain uses TRBV27 and TRBJ1-1; D not resolved. V was clipped by 5 bases and J by 0 bases, with 7 bases between them. The germline V gene has CDR1 MNHEY and CDR2 SMNVEV (reference sequence). This CDR3 is built from 13 residues. The CDR3: CASSLYMNTEAFF. CDR3 nucleotides: TGTGCCAGCAGTCTGTATATGAACACTGAAGCTTTCTTT.

This chain uses TRBV5-1 with TRBJ2-1, with D maybe TRBD1 (5 bases). Germline V gives CDR1 SGHRS, CDR2 YFSETQ. The CDR3 totals 15 residues. V was cut by 4 bases and J by 0 bases, with 11 bases left in between. CDR3 region: CASSIRQSSYNEQFF. Here the CDR3 DNA reads TGCGCCAGCAGCATACGACAGAGCTCCTACAATGAGCAGTTCTTC.

The rearrangement uses TRBV7-2 and TRBJ2-7, with D possibly matching TRBD1 (6 bases). The CDR3 has 15 amino acids. V lost 5 bases and J lost 0, with 14 bases in between. Per the germline V gene, CDR1 is SGHTA and CDR2 is FQGNSA. CDR3 protein: CASSARTVSSYEQYF. CDR3 in DNA: TGTGCCAGCAGCGCCCGGACAGTGAGCTCCTACGAGCAGTACTTC.

The chain combines TRBV3-1 (or the pseudogene TRBV3-2) with TRBJ2-6, with D perhaps given as TRBD1 or TRBD2 (5 bases each). Deletions cut 1 base from V and 2 bases from J, with 6 bases between. This CDR3 has 15 amino acids. Germline V gene sequence: CDR1 LGHDT, CDR2 YNNKEL (reference sequence). The CDR3 here is CASSQVGAGANVLTF. CDR3 nucleotide sequence: TGTGCCAGCAGCCAAGTGGGGGCTGGGGCCAACGTCCTGACTTTC.

This clone was observed many times. The chain uses TRBV6-5 and TRBJ2-2, with D possibly being TRBD2 (6 bases). CDR3 length: 13 residues. Per germline, CDR1 MNHEY and CDR2 SVGAGI. Trimming took 6 bases from V and 1 from J, leaving 6 bases between them. CDR3 coding DNA: TGTGCCAGCAGGGGGGGGAACACCGGGGAGCTGTTTTTT. Translation: CASRGGNTGELFF.

The rearrangement joins TRBV29-1 to TRBJ2-5; 7 bases line up with TRBD2. Germline CDR1 reads SQVTM; CDR2 reads ANQGSEA. With 4 bases clipped from V and 4 bases from J, the junction kept 12 bases outside the gene matches. This CDR3 has 15 residues. The CDR3 DNA reads TGCAGCGTTGTGGCTGGGGGGGTCGGAGGAGAGACCCAGTACTTC. Protein sequence: CSVVAGGVGGETQYF.

J is TRBJ1-3 and V is TRBV7-2; weak D call: TRBD1 (6 bases). V lost 5 bases and J 9 bases, leaving 14 bases between the germline ends. Per germline, CDR1 SGHTA and CDR2 FQGNSA. This CDR3 is built from 13 residues. The CDR3 DNA reads as TGTGCCAGCAGCACCGAGGGGGGGGGCACCATATATTTT. Translated: CASSTEGGGTIYF.

This chain uses TRBV28 with TRBJ2-5; D not resolved. The CDR3 is 13 residues long. Looked up from germline, CDR1 is MDHEN and CDR2 is SYDVKM. V was trimmed by 5 bases and J by 2 bases, leaving 9 bases between them. The CDR3 region is CASSRFSQETQYF. CDR3 bases: TGTGCCAGCAGTCGGTTCTCTCAAGAGACCCAGTACTTC.

This clone has only a few counts. V and J are TRBV30 and TRBJ2-1, with 8 bases that match TRBD2. The germline V gene encodes CDR1 GTSNPN and CDR2 SVGIG (reference sequence). The ends lost 4 bases at V and 7 bases at J; junction bases unmatched: 6. The CDR3 has 13 amino acids. DNA for the CDR3: TGTGCCTGGAAATCTAGCGGGTCAAATGAGCAGTTCTTC. It encodes CAWKSSGSNEQFF.

This rearrangement joins TRBV4-1 to TRBJ2-7; TRBD2 matches at 8 bases. The CDR3 loop spans 14 amino acids. From germline, CDR1 is MGHRA and CDR2 YSYEKL. V trimming: 6 bases; J trimming: 4 bases; junction bases outside the gene matches: 8. CDR3 coding DNA: TGCGCCAGCAGTCTCCGGGGGGGCGGGTACGAGCAGTACTTC. It specifies CASSLRGGGYEQYF.

The genes are TRBV6-2 or TRBV6-3 and TRBJ2-1; TRBD1 agrees at 7 bases. Germline lookup yields CDR1 MNHEY and CDR2 SVGEGT. The junction had 12 bases not matched to a gene; V was cut back by 0 bases and J by 4 bases. This CDR3 is 18 amino acids long. CDR3 sequence (DNA): TGTGCCAGCAGTTACTCAGGGCCCCCAGGGGGTTCTTACAATGAGCAGTTCTTC. As protein: CASSYSGPPGGSYNEQFF.